A single sample gave rise to the 17 T cell receptor beta chains below, sequenced in a study of control samples from healthy donors and cancer patients. Here immunoSEQ multiplex PCR was the method, and the copy in TCRdb shows in-frame clones only, minus some. Of around 140,000 clones in the sample, 92% are singletons; the top ten hold about 2.2%. Sequenced sample: blood. Receptor source: a woman aged 50 to 65 in good health.

The V and J genes are TRBV4-1 and TRBJ2-5, with 8 nucleotides matching TRBD2. V trimming: 6 bases; J trimming: 4 bases; junction bases outside the gene matches: 4. The CDR3 spans 13 residues. Germline lookup yields CDR1 MGHRA and CDR2 YSYEKL. The CDR3 DNA is TGCGCCAGCAGGGGTCGGGGGGGAGAGACCCAGTACTTC. It is translated as CASRGRGGETQYF.

The chain recombines TRBV4-2 with TRBJ2-5; TRBD2 aligns across 9 bases. Germline CDR1 and CDR2: LGHNA and YNFKEQ. This CDR3 has 17 amino acids. The V gene end was trimmed by 0 bases and the J gene end by 4 bases; junction bases not matched to a gene: 9. CDR3 sequence (DNA): TGTGCCAGCAGCCAAGATCCGGCGGGGGGGCCAGCAGAGACCCAGTACTTC. This encodes CASSQDPAGGPAETQYF.

The chain joins TRBV30 to TRBJ2-7, with 11 bases lining up with TRBD2. V lost 3 bases to trimming and J lost 6 bases; unmatched junction nucleotides: 4. The CDR3 spans 13 residues. Germline lookup yields CDR1 GTSNPN and CDR2 SVGIG (reference sequence). CDR3 amino acids: CAWRTSGSGEQYF. In DNA, the CDR3 is TGTGCCTGGAGAACTAGCGGGAGCGGCGAGCAGTACTTC.

This chain uses TRBV2 with TRBJ2-3; D ambiguous. CDR3 length equals 15 residues. V lost 8 bases, J lost 2 bases, and 17 bases lay in between. Germline V lookup: CDR1 SNHLY, CDR2 FYNNEI. The CDR3 DNA reads as TGTGCCAGCTTACTCACCGGGTCCCACACAGATACGCAGTATTTT. Its protein product is CASLLTGSHTDTQYF.

This clone showed up just once. The chain couples TRBV5-5 to TRBJ1-5, with D tentatively TRBD1 (5 bases). V was pared by 0 bases and J by 2 bases, with 12 bases between. The CDR3 spans 16 residues. Germline CDR1 is SGHKS and CDR2 is YYEKEE (reference sequence). The CDR3 is CASSLGRVGGNQPQHF. The CDR3 nucleotides read TGTGCCAGCAGCTTGGGGAGGGTAGGGGGCAATCAGCCCCAGCATTTT.

The CDR3 DNA is TGTGCCAGAAGCGCCAGACTAAATTCACCCCTCCACTTT. It specifies CARSARLNSPLHF. V is TRBV5-3 and J is TRBJ1-6; no reliable D call. TRBV5-3 carries the ORF label, with uncertain function. This CDR3 has 13 amino acids. With 4 bases removed from V and 7 bases from J, the gap between germline ends came to 9 bases.

This clone showed up just a few times. The chain employs TRBV5-1 and TRBJ2-7; 8 bases line up with TRBD1. After removal of 0 bases from V and 7 bases from J, the junction contained 6 bases not matched to a gene. The germline gives CDR1 SGHRS, CDR2 YFSETQ. This CDR3 comprises 14 residues. This chain's CDR3 is CASSLGQGLGEQYF. Here the CDR3 DNA reads TGCGCCAGCAGCTTGGGACAGGGGCTGGGGGAGCAGTACTTC.

A note on this clone: One end of the junction is discordant with germline, which a read error may explain. This chain joins TRBV28 and TRBJ2-5; D gene ambiguous. CDR1 MDHEN and CDR2 SYDVKM come from the germline V gene. The CDR3 has 13 residues. The CDR3 protein is CASSLSAQEAQYF. CDR3 nucleotides: TGTGCCAGCAGTTTATCGGCCCAAGAGGCCCAGTACTTC.

This chain joins TRBV2 and TRBJ2-1; 10 bases agree with TRBD2. V gave up 3 bases and J gave up 9 bases; unmatched junction bases: 8. Germline V CDR1 and CDR2: SNHLY, FYNNEI. The CDR3 loop spans 15 amino acids. DNA of the CDR3: TGTGCCAGCAGTGACCTGAGCGGGAGGGCCGCTGAGCAGTTCTTC. Its protein is CASSDLSGRAAEQFF.

J is TRBJ1-2 and V is TRBV27; unclear D gene. CDR3 length: 13 residues. Germline CDR1 and CDR2: MNHEY and SMNVEV (reference sequence). V dropped 2 bases and J dropped 0 bases, with 4 bases sitting between them. The CDR3 loop reads CASSLTANYGYTF. CDR3 in DNA: TGTGCCAGCAGTTTAACGGCTAACTATGGCTACACCTTC.

The V call is TRBV6-5, the J call TRBJ1-1; 11 nucleotides line up with TRBD1. Unmatched junction bases numbered 6, after V lost 2 bases and J lost 7 bases. There are 15 residues in the CDR3. Germline lookup yields CDR1 MNHEY and CDR2 SVGAGI. In DNA, the CDR3 is TGTGCCAGCAGTTACAGGGACAGGGGGGGGTTTGAAGCTTTCTTT. Its translation: CASSYRDRGGFEAFF.

The genes are TRBV23-1 and TRBJ2-3; tentatively, D is TRBD2 (7 bases). Being an ORF, TRBV23-1 has a function that is uncertain. V was trimmed by 2 bases and J by 4 bases, leaving 19 bases between them. The CDR3 extends over 17 amino acids. The CDR3 nucleotides are TGCGCCAGCAGTCAAAGGGGGGGGCTCCGGGGGGCAGATACGCAGTATTTT. It encodes CASSQRGGLRGADTQYF.

The chain combines TRBV18 with TRBJ1-1, with 7 bases fitting TRBD1. The length of the CDR3 is 17 residues. In germline, CDR1 is KGHSH, CDR2 LQKENI. With 3 bases clipped from V and 0 bases from J, the junction kept 10 bases outside the gene matches. The CDR3: CASSPRTGDTLNTEAFF. The CDR3 nucleotides read TGTGCCAGCTCACCGAGGACAGGCGATACCTTGAACACTGAAGCTTTCTTT.

The rearrangement uses TRBV10-2 and TRBJ2-1; D unresolved. The CDR3 contains 11 residues. Germline V CDR1 and CDR2: WSHSY, SAAADI. V lost 8 bases to trimming and J lost 7 bases, with 9 bases between them. The CDR3 loop is CASQLGNEQFF. In DNA, the CDR3 is TGCGCCAGCCAGCTAGGGAATGAGCAGTTCTTC.

The CDR3 DNA reads as TGCGCCAGCAGCCAAAACGGACGGTCAACTAATGAAAAACTGTTTTTT. Amino acid sequence: CASSQNGRSTNEKLFF. The J gene is TRBJ1-4, the V gene TRBV4-1, with no clear D. The CDR3 contains 16 residues. V dropped 2 bases and J dropped 0 bases, with 10 bases sitting between them. The V gene's germline CDR1 is MGHRA and CDR2 YSYEKL.

The chain recombines TRBV27 with TRBJ1-4, with D uncertain. The CDR3 is made up of 14 amino acids. V shed 3 bases and J shed 8 bases, with 13 bases lying between them. Germline V gives CDR1 MNHEY, CDR2 SMNVEV (reference sequence). CDR3 DNA: TGTGCCAGCAGTTTGACTCCTCGACCGGAAAAACTGTTTTTT. Translating gives CASSLTPRPEKLFF.

The rearrangement joins TRBV24-1 to TRBJ1-1; D remains unclear. The germline gives CDR1 KGHDR, CDR2 SFDVKD. This CDR3 has 13 amino acids. The V end lost 7 bases, the J end lost 0 bases, and 8 bases lay between the germline ends. The CDR3 loop is CATSTKLNTEAFF. The DNA of the CDR3 is TGTGCCACCAGCACGAAATTGAACACTGAAGCTTTCTTT.